The 13 T cell receptor beta chains below come from one sample, sequenced in a study of shared clonotypes between healthy human individuals. Clones were read by immunoSEQ multiplex PCR, and TCRdb kept only the in-frame ones, dropping some. Here the sample spans about 600,000 clones, roughly four fifths being singletons. Sequencing input: PBMCs. The receptors come from a woman between 35 and 50 years old in good health. Some clones in this sample may be carry-over from other donors' samples.

This clone is a singleton in its sample. The chain is built from TRBV5-1 and TRBJ1-3; D call uncertain. This CDR3 region has 14 residues. V lost 4 bases and J 1 base, leaving 9 bases between the germline ends. Germline CDR1 reads SGHRS; CDR2 reads YFSETQ. The CDR3 region has the DNA TGCGCCAGCAGCCCCGACTCTTCTGGAAACACCATATATTTT. Protein product: CASSPDSSGNTIYF.

Concerning this clone: A much larger clone sits a single nucleotide away, making a read error possible. This rearrangement joins TRBV11-3 to TRBJ2-2; D assignment may be TRBD1 or TRBD2 (5 bases each). This CDR3 is 12 amino acids long. Germline CDR1 SGHNT, CDR2 YENEEA. This CDR3 is CASSTQAGELLF. The CDR3 nucleotides are TGTGCCAGCAGCACACAGGCCGGGGAGCTGCTTTTT.

The rearrangement uses TRBV7-9 and TRBJ2-1; 10 bases are shared with TRBD2. CDR1 is SEHNR, CDR2 FQNEAQ, per germline (reference sequence). The ends lost 5 bases at V and 9 bases at J; junction bases unmatched: 10. The CDR3 has 15 amino acids. The CDR3: CASSTNLAGVGEQFF. The CDR3 DNA reads as TGTGCCAGCAGCACAAACCTAGCGGGAGTCGGTGAGCAGTTCTTC.

In nucleotides, the CDR3 is TGTGCCAGCAGTGAAAGGCAGAGGGGTCAGCCCCAGCATTTT. Its protein is CASSERQRGQPQHF. The gene calls are TRBV2 and TRBJ1-5; perhaps TRBD1 as D (5 bases). The V gene's germline CDR1 is SNHLY and CDR2 FYNNEI. Trimming took 2 bases from V and 6 from J, leaving 11 bases between them. This CDR3 has 14 residues.

The chain employs TRBV7-2 and TRBJ2-1; 9 bases agree with TRBD2. CDR3 length equals 15 residues. V shed 0 bases, J shed 13 bases, and the junction held 10 bases outside the gene matches. The germline CDR1 and CDR2 sequences are SGHTA and FQGNSA. CDR3 residues: CASSLAGENSGRQFF. The CDR3 DNA reads TGTGCCAGCAGCTTAGCGGGGGAGAATAGCGGGAGACAGTTCTTC.

This clone has a count of ten or more. Other DNA sequences from this sample encode an identical CDR3 as well. The chain combines TRBV5-1 with TRBJ2-7; D is tentatively TRBD1 or TRBD2 (5 bases each). V shed 4 bases and J shed 0 bases, with 8 bases lying between them. CDR1 is SGHRS, CDR2 YFSETQ, per germline. The CDR3 covers 13 residues. CDR3 sequence: CASSRDRSYEQYF. CDR3 sequence (DNA): TGCGCCAGCAGCCGGGACCGCTCCTACGAGCAGTACTTC.

The chain carries TRBV15 and TRBJ1-4, with D possibly TRBD1 on 5 matching bases. CDR3 length equals 15 residues. Trimming left V 0 bases short and J 7 bases short, with 12 bases between. Germline V gene sequence: CDR1 LNHNV, CDR2 YYDKDF (reference sequence). CDR3 protein: CATSRDGGTGEKLFF. As DNA, the CDR3 is TGTGCCACCAGCAGAGATGGGGGGACGGGTGAAAAACTGTTTTTT.

The chain employs TRBV5-1 and TRBJ2-2; TRBD1 or TRBD2 may be the D gene (6 bases each). Trimming shortened V by 4 bases and J by 0 bases, and 19 bases separated the two germline ends. The CDR3 totals 18 residues. The germline gives CDR1 SGHRS, CDR2 YFSETQ. CDR3 sequence (DNA): TGCGCCAGCAGCCTCCGGGGGCGGAACCCTACGAACACCGGGGAGCTGTTTTTT. Translated: CASSLRGRNPTNTGELFF.

The chain carries TRBV19 and TRBJ2-7, with D perhaps TRBD2 (5 bases). From germline, CDR1 is LNHDA and CDR2 SQIVND (reference sequence). Trimming cost V 5 bases and J 3 bases, with 11 bases left between them. CDR3 length: 13 amino acids. The CDR3 sequence: CASSQNAGYEQYF. CDR3 nucleotides: TGTGCCAGTAGTCAAAATGCGGGCTACGAGCAGTACTTC.

This chain connects TRBV7-9 to TRBJ2-1, with a weak D call TRBD1 (6 bases). The CDR3 is made up of 17 amino acids. CDR1 and CDR2 from the germline V gene are SEHNR and FQNEAQ (reference sequence). V was cut by 7 bases and J by 0 bases, with 19 bases left in between. The CDR3 DNA sequence: TGTGCCAGCAACCCAGGACAGCCGAAGGGCTCCTACAATGAGCAGTTCTTC. Translating gives CASNPGQPKGSYNEQFF.

V is TRBV7-2 and J is TRBJ2-7; 11 nucleotides align to TRBD2. Germline-derived CDR1 and CDR2 are SGHTA and FQGNSA. V shed 0 bases, J shed 6 bases, and the junction held 4 bases outside the gene matches. This CDR3 is built from 15 residues. The CDR3: CASSLAQLAGVEQYF. The CDR3 bases are TGTGCCAGCAGCTTAGCGCAACTAGCGGGAGTCGAGCAGTACTTC.

The chain joins TRBV18 to TRBJ2-7; 9 nucleotides align to TRBD1. With V trimmed by 5 bases and J by 3 bases, 8 bases remained unmatched. Germline V gene lookup returns CDR1 KGHSH and CDR2 LQKENI. This CDR3 spans 15 amino acids. CDR3 residues: CASSAGTGRIYEQYF. DNA of the CDR3: TGTGCCAGCTCAGCCGGGACAGGGCGGATCTACGAGCAGTACTTC.

The J gene is TRBJ1-5, the V gene TRBV30; D is unclear. Germline V gene data show CDR1 as GTSNPN and CDR2 as SVGIG (reference sequence). V lost 6 bases and J lost 0, with 6 bases in between. The length of the CDR3 is 12 residues. The CDR3, as DNA: TGTGCCTGTGGTCTTAGCAATCAGCCCCAGCATTTT. Translation: CACGLSNQPQHF. Drawing the rest from reference TRBV30 and TRBJ1-5, the complete variable domain is SQTIHQWPATLVQPVGSPLSLECTVEGTSNPNLYWYRQAAGRGLQLLFYSVGIGQISSEVPQNLSASRPQDRQFILSSKKLLLSDSGFYLCACGLSNQPQHFGDGTRLSIL.